This section outlines one T cell receptor (beta chain) sequence together with its context. The authors' processing: By means of reference gene primer amplification, nucleated cell counts were estimated. Only in-frame clones appear in the TCRdb table, and some are missing; sequencing was by immunoSEQ multiplex PCR. V, J and clone size were drawn from that table, and D and trimming were deduced from the DNA. Of more than 150,000 clones in the sample, less than 90% were seen once. This sample was taken from a study of blood T cell repertoires in COVID-19. This CDR3 has 15 residues. CDR1 KGHSH and CDR2 LQKENI come from the germline V gene. V shed 2 bases and J shed 10 bases, with 18 bases lying between them.

The chain couples TRBV18 to TRBJ2-4; D might be TRBD2 (6 bases). The sample was peripheral blood. The TCR was taken from a woman aged 70-85 years with acute or convalescent COVID-19. The CDR3 protein is CASSPEVGGIWIQYF. For the CDR3, the DNA is TGTGCCAGCTCACCAGAAGTCGGGGGAATTTGGATTCAGTACTTC.